Shown below are 14 T cell receptor beta chains from a single sample sequenced in a study of beta chain features in type 1 diabetes. Expressed TCRB transcripts were sequenced after all isolated RNA was converted to cDNA. Profiling relied on immunoSEQ multiplex PCR, and the TCRdb table lists in-frame clones only, not all of them. The sample lists about 150,000 clones, 11% occurring once. Sequenced sample: central memory CD4+ T cells from blood. Receptors originate from a man younger than 30 in good health.

The rearrangement joins TRBV7-3 to TRBJ2-5, with D possibly matching TRBD2 (5 bases). The CDR3 runs to 12 residues. Trimming left V 2 bases short and J 7 bases short, with 8 bases between. Germline CDR1 reads SGHTA; CDR2 reads FQGTGA. CDR3 bases: TGTGCCAGCAGCTTAGGTGGGAGGACCCAGTACTTC. Amino acids: CASSLGGRTQYF.

This clone was detected a few times. The chain links TRBV28 to TRBJ2-5; D ambiguous. Germline V CDR1 and CDR2: MDHEN, SYDVKM. This CDR3 region has 14 residues. V lost 6 bases, J lost 5 bases, and 16 bases lay in between. CDR3 amino acids: CASSPWTGSETQYF. In DNA, the CDR3 is TGTGCCAGCAGCCCTTGGACGGGCTCGGAGACCCAGTACTTC.

This clone appeared a few times. This chain connects TRBV11-2 to TRBJ2-5; D remains ambiguous. CDR1 and CDR2 (germline): SGHAT, FQNNGV. The CDR3 spans 12 residues. V lost 0 bases to trimming and J lost 4 bases, with 3 bases between them. This chain's CDR3 is CASSLDLETQYF. The CDR3 DNA is TGTGCCAGCAGCTTAGATCTAGAGACCCAGTACTTC.

J is TRBJ2-3 and V is TRBV7-2, with TRBD2 matching 11 bases. V shed 8 bases and J 5 bases; nucleotides not matched to a gene: 12. Per the germline V gene, CDR1 is SGHTA and CDR2 is FQGNSA. This CDR3 is built from 16 residues. The CDR3 region has the DNA TGTGCCAGCGGGCTCTTAGCGGGAGGGAGGGGAGATACGCAGTATTTT. Translating it yields CASGLLAGGRGDTQYF.

The chain links TRBV30 to TRBJ1-2; D is unclear. The V end lost 0 bases, the J end lost 0 bases, and 8 bases lay between the germline ends. The CDR3 has 14 amino acids. The germline V gene encodes CDR1 GTSNPN and CDR2 SVGIG (reference sequence). The chain's CDR3 is CAWSVILSNYGYTF. The CDR3 DNA reads as TGTGCCTGGAGTGTAATCCTTTCTAACTATGGCTACACCTTC. The entire variable domain, with the rest obtained from reference TRBV30 and TRBJ1-2, is as follows: SQTIHQWPATLVQPVGSPLSLECTVEGTSNPNLYWYRQAAGRGLQLLFYSVGIGQISSEVPQNLSASRPQDRQFILSSKKLLLSDSGFYLCAWSVILSNYGYTFGSGTRLTVV.

In its sample, this clone was seen many times. The chain employs TRBV14 and TRBJ2-5; no clear D. The CDR3 consists of 12 residues. Germline CDR1 and CDR2: SGHDN and FVKESK. V shed 1 base and J shed 6 bases, with 6 bases lying between them. The CDR3 DNA reads TGTGCCAGCAGCCAAGTGGGGAAGACCCAGTACTTC. Residues: CASSQVGKTQYF.

The chain employs TRBV7-2 and TRBJ2-1; tentatively, D is TRBD1 or TRBD2 (5 bases each). CDR3 length: 14 residues. V shed 1 base and J shed 4 bases, with 8 bases lying between them. CDR1 and CDR2 from the germline V gene are SGHTA and FQGNSA. The CDR3 bases are TGTGCCAGCAGCTTAGTTGAGGGGTACAATGAGCAGTTCTTC. It yields the protein CASSLVEGYNEQFF.

V gene TRBV4-3 combines with J gene TRBJ1-2; maybe TRBD1 (6 bases). Trimming shortened V by 3 bases and J by 4 bases, and 18 bases separated the two germline ends. The CDR3 length is 16 residues. The germline V gene has CDR1 LGHNA and CDR2 YSLEER. The CDR3 nucleotides read TGCGCCAGCAGCCATCGCCGGACAGTGGACGCCTATGGCTACACCTTC. Its translation is CASSHRRTVDAYGYTF.

This clone turned up a few times. This chain connects TRBV6-1 to TRBJ2-1, with D maybe TRBD1 (6 bases). The CDR3 has 15 amino acids. Germline lookup yields CDR1 MNHNS and CDR2 SASEGT. Trimming took off 1 base at V and 3 bases at J, with 10 bases between the two ends. In DNA, the CDR3 is TGTGCCAGCAGTGAAGGGGGGCGGCTCTACAATGAGCAGTTCTTC. Translating it yields CASSEGGRLYNEQFF.

The chain carries TRBV7-8 and TRBJ2-7; D gene unclear. The CDR3 has 14 residues. The V and J ends lost 3 bases and 2 bases respectively, with 11 bases between them. The V gene's germline CDR1 is SGHVS and CDR2 FQNEAQ. For the CDR3, the DNA is TGTGCCAGCAGCTTTTCAAGTACAACCTACGAGCAGTACTTC. It translates to CASSFSSTTYEQYF.

The J gene is TRBJ2-3, the V gene TRBV11-2; D gene uncertain. Germline CDR1 reads SGHAT; CDR2 reads FQNNGV. The V end lost 1 base, the J end lost 0 bases, and 5 bases lay between the germline ends. The CDR3 spans 14 residues. DNA of the CDR3: TGTGCCAGCAGCTTAGGGTCTAGCACAGATACGCAGTATTTT. Translated, it gives CASSLGSSTDTQYF.

The chain employs TRBV5-1 and TRBJ2-5; TRBD1 agrees at 12 bases. CDR3 size: 15 residues. Germline CDR1 and CDR2: SGHRS and YFSETQ. Germline trimming cut 4 bases from V and 5 bases from J; bases unmatched to any gene: 6. CDR3 in DNA: TGCGCCAGCAGCGCCGGGACAGGGGGCTGGGAGACCCAGTACTTC. Translated: CASSAGTGGWETQYF. Full variable domain (rest looked up from reference TRBV5-1 and TRBJ2-5): KAGVTQTPRYLIKTRGQQVTLSCSPISGHRSVSWYQQTPGQGLQFLFEYFSETQRNKGNFPGRFSGRQFSNSRSEMNVSTLELGDSALYLCASSAGTGGWETQYFGPGTRLLVL.

This clone was seen a handful of times. The chain couples TRBV28 to TRBJ1-1; D is perhaps TRBD1 (6 bases). The V end lost 7 bases, the J end lost 7 bases, and 22 bases lay between the germline ends. Germline values: CDR1 MDHEN, CDR2 SYDVKM. The CDR3 is 15 amino acids. The CDR3 DNA reads TGTGCCAGCACTAACCAGCGGGGGGCTACAATTGAAGCTTTCTTT. It translates to CASTNQRGATIEAFF.

The sample holds a few counts of this clone. The chain recombines TRBV7-9 with TRBJ2-1, with 7 bases matching TRBD1. CDR1 and CDR2 from the germline V gene are SEHNR and FQNEAQ (reference sequence). With 5 bases clipped from V and 7 bases from J, the junction kept 8 bases outside the gene matches. The length of the CDR3 is 14 residues. The CDR3 DNA sequence: TGTGCCAGCAGCCCACCAACAGGGGTTAATGAGCAGTTCTTC. Amino acid sequence: CASSPPTGVNEQFF. Drawing the rest from reference TRBV7-9 and TRBJ2-1, the complete variable domain is DTGVSQNPRHKITKRGQNVTFRCDPISEHNRLYWYRQTLGQGPEFLTYFQNEAQLEKSRLLSDRFSAERPKGSFSTLEIQRTEQGDSAMYLCASSPPTGVNEQFFGPGTRLTVL.